Presented here are 13 T cell receptor beta chains from one specimen sequenced in a study of T cell repertoires in cytomegalovirus infection. These receptors are not linked to any known antigen. TCRdb processed the reads anew with MiXCR; each CDR3 protein has one entry. Counted here are about 500,000 distinct CDR3 sequences, around 35% occurring once; the ten biggest clones make up 17%. Here the sequenced sample was cultured PBMCs, taken from culture after CMV antigen stimulation. The receptors originated from a human donor in good health (CMV status not recorded). Some clones in this sample may be carry-over from other donors' samples.

CDR3 loop: CASSANREGGAFF. The CDR3 DNA is TGTGCCAGCAGCGCAAACAGGGAGGGGGGAGCTTTCTTT. The chain couples TRBV9 to TRBJ1-1; TRBD1 might be the D (6 bases). The V end was cut by 3 bases, the J end by 10 bases, with 16 bases between. Germline V gives CDR1 SGDLS, CDR2 YYNGEE. This CDR3 spans 13 amino acids.

This clonotype was counted between two and nine times. V is TRBV6-2 or TRBV6-3 and J is TRBJ2-7, with D perhaps matching TRBD2 (5 bases). Germline loops: CDR1 MNHEY, CDR2 SVGEGT. The CDR3 has 13 amino acids. V was cut by 9 bases and J by 0 bases, with 12 bases left in between. The CDR3 nucleotides read TGTGCCAGTCGGGAACTAAGCTCCTACGAGCAGTACGTC. Encoded protein: CASRELSSYEQYV.

In its sample, this clonotype was seen a few times. The chain carries TRBV4-1 and TRBJ2-3; a weak D match, TRBD2 (6 bases). The germline CDR1 and CDR2 sequences are MGHRA and YSYEKL. The CDR3 runs to 14 residues. Deletions cut 3 bases from V and 4 bases from J, with 11 bases between. The CDR3 bases are TGCGCCAGCAGCCACCAGACTAGTTCAGATACGCAGTATTTT. This encodes CASSHQTSSDTQYF.

The J gene is TRBJ2-1, the V gene TRBV5-4; TRBD2 agrees at 10 bases. The CDR3 sequence is 14 residues long. The trim removed 4 bases at V and 9 bases at J, leaving 7 bases unmatched. From germline, CDR1 is SGHNT and CDR2 YYREEE (reference sequence). As DNA, the CDR3 is TGTGCCAGCAGCCTAGCGGGAGTTCTAGGTGAGCAGTTCTTC. It is translated as CASSLAGVLGEQFF.

The chain uses TRBV7-2 and TRBJ2-1; 10 positions match TRBD2. Per germline, CDR1 SGHTA and CDR2 FQGNSA. The J segment lost 7 bases and the V segment lost 5 bases, leaving 14 bases of the junction unmatched. CDR3 length: 17 residues. The CDR3 coding sequence is TGTGCCAGCAGCCCAACCGCTCTAGCGGGAGTCGGTAATGAGCAGTTCTTC. As protein: CASSPTALAGVGNEQFF.

The chain combines TRBV10-3 with TRBJ2-1; perhaps TRBD2 as D (5 bases). V was cut by 6 bases and J by 0 bases, with 18 bases left in between. The germline V gene has CDR1 ENHRY and CDR2 SYGVKD. The CDR3 extends over 17 amino acids. The CDR3 loop reads CAIRRRAKRSSYNEQFF. The CDR3 DNA follows: TGTGCCATCAGGAGGCGGGCGAAGAGGAGCTCCTACAATGAGCAGTTCTTC.

The chain recombines TRBV19 with TRBJ2-2; D unresolved. The CDR3 contains 11 residues. V was shortened by 4 bases and J by 7 bases, with 4 bases between the two germline ends. Germline loops: CDR1 LNHDA, CDR2 SQIVND (reference sequence). The CDR3 reads CASSKFGELFF. The CDR3 bases are TGTGCCAGTAGTAAATTCGGGGAGCTGTTTTTT.

This clonotype showed up just a few times. The chain recombines TRBV7-8 with TRBJ2-1; TRBD2 agrees at 11 bases. CDR1 and CDR2 (germline): SGHVS, FQNEAQ. V dropped 1 base and J dropped 5; count of bases not matched to a gene: 1. CDR3 length equals 15 residues. The DNA for the CDR3 is TGTGCCAGCAGCTTAGAACTAGCGGGGGACAATGAGCAGTTCTTC. It encodes CASSLELAGDNEQFF.

This clonotype was picked up many times. This sequence joins TRBV5-4 and TRBJ2-1; no firm D call. This CDR3 contains 13 residues. V lost 2 bases, J lost 4 bases, and 7 bases lay in between. The germline CDR1 and CDR2 sequences are SGHNT and YYREEE (reference sequence). As DNA, the CDR3 is TGTGCCAGCAGCTTATTAGTGTACAATGAGCAGTTCTTC. As protein: CASSLLVYNEQFF.

This sequence joins TRBV28 and TRBJ1-5, with 11 bases fitting TRBD1. Germline CDR1 MDHEN, CDR2 SYDVKM. V was pared by 5 bases and J by 1 base, with 4 bases of the junction left unmatched. The CDR3 length is 16 residues. CDR3 nucleotides: TGTGCCAGCAGTCACTGGACAGGGGGCAGCAATCAGCCCCAGCATTTT. Its protein is CASSHWTGGSNQPQHF.

This chain uses TRBV7-9 with TRBJ2-4; D not resolved. V shed 5 bases and J shed 5 bases, with 19 bases lying between them. The CDR3 has 16 amino acids. Germline CDR1 SEHNR, CDR2 FQNEAQ (reference sequence). The CDR3 region has the DNA TGTGCCAGCAGCACTCAGACGGCCGGAAGAGAAAACATTCAGTACTTC. This codes for CASSTQTAGRENIQYF. Together with reference TRBV7-9 and TRBJ2-4, the CDR3 gives the full variable domain: DTGVSQNPRHKITKRGQNVTFRCDPISEHNRLYWYRQTLGQGPEFLTYFQNEAQLEKSRLLSDRFSAERPKGSFSTLEIQRTEQGDSAMYLCASSTQTAGRENIQYFGAGTRLSVL.

V is TRBV9 and J is TRBJ1-2, with D uncertain. The CDR3 has 14 amino acids. Per the germline V gene, CDR1 is SGDLS and CDR2 is YYNGEE. V shed 4 bases and J shed 4 bases, with 14 bases lying between them. CDR3 in amino acids: CASSTHDGPYGYTF. The CDR3 DNA reads as TGTGCCAGCAGCACACACGACGGTCCCTATGGCTACACCTTC.

This clonotype was found a few times. The chain carries TRBV28 and TRBJ1-4; no definite D call. Trimming took 6 bases from V and 7 from J, leaving 15 bases between them. CDR3 length equals 14 residues. The germline V gene encodes CDR1 MDHEN and CDR2 SYDVKM. CDR3 bases: TGTGCCAGCAGGGAGGACGGTCCGTTTGAAAAACTGTTTTTT. Translation: CASREDGPFEKLFF.